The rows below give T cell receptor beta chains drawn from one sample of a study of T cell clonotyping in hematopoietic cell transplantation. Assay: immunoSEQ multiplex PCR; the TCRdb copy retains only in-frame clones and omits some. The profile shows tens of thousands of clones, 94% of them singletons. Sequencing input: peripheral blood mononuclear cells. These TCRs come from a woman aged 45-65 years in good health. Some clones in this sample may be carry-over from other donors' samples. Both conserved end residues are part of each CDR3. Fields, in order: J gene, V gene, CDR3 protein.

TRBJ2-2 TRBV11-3 CASSLGSGGELFF
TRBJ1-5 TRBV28 CASSRDPQPQHF
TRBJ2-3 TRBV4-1 CASSQEEPSVDTQYF
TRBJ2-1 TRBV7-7 CASSLGRGRMNEQFF
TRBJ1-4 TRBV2 CASSPTGGWEKLFF
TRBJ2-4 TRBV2 CASSGGRENIQYF
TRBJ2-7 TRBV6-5 CASSYSYRGLYEQYF
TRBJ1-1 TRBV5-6 CASAPGGVTEAFF
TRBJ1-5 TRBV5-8 CASSLQGGNQPQHF
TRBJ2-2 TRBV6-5 CASSKSLYTGELFF
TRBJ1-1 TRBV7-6 CASSFSLNTEAFF
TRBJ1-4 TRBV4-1 CASSQEENNEKLFF
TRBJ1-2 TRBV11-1 CASSLSDREGYGYTF
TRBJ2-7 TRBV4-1 CASSQALGSRAYEQYF
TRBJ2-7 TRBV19 CASSMVSSYEQYF
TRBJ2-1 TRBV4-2 CASSRDRGTHNEQFF
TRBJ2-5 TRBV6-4 CASSAARRGLGETQYF
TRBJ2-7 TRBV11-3 CASSADRAPYEQYF
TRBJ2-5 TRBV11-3 CASSFAFLPRQGSETQYF
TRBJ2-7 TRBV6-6 CASSPGVNYEQYF
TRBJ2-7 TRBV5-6 CASSSISTPRYEQYF
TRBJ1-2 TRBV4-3 CASSQGDRANYGYTF
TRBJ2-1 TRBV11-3 CASSLEGRDEQFF
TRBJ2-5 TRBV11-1 CASSSTGAQYF
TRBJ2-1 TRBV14 CASSPFGEKGATDEQFF
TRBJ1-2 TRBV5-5 CASSFALGQGVVYGYTF
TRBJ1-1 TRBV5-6 CASSRQGNEAFF
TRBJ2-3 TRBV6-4 CASSDSADSADTQYF
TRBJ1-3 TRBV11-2 CASSLGVSGNTIYF
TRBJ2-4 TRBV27 CASSPFGGKNIQYF
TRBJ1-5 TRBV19 CASSIDRGFYSNQPQHF
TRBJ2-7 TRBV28 CASSPGTGLGAIEYEQYF
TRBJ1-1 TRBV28 CASSPPTGGTEAFF
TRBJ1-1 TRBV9 CASSVSLNTEAFF
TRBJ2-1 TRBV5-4 CASSLRATYDNEQFF
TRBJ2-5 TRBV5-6 CASSLGIGETQYF
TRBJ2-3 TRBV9 CASSASLGSTDTQYF
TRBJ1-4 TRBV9 CASRGLGTNEKLFF
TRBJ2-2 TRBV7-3 CASSLNTGELFF
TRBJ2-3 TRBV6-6 CASSYSFTDTQYF
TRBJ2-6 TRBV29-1 CSVEVSGANVLTF
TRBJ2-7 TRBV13 CASSLSGTGGRYEQYF
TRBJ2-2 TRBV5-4 CASSLGGTAVNTGELFF
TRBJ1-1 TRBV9 CASSVDTVVTEAFF
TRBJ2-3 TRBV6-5 CASSTLSGGADTQYF
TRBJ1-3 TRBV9 CASSSGQGLSGNTIYF
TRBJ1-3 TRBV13 CASSLGRASGNTIYF
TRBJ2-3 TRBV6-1 CASSAASGGYTDTQYF
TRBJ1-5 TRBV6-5 CASTLQYNQPQHF
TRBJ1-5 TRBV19 CASSTTAGSNQPQHF
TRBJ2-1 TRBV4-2 CASSQASGGANEQFF
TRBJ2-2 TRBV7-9 CASSLSGGTGELFF
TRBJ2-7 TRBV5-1 CASSLGQSYEQYF
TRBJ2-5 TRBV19 CASSISRSGGQETQYF
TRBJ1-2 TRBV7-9 CASSADRAYGYTF
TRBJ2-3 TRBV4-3 CASSQENGGADTQYF
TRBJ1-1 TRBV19 CASAYAAEAFF
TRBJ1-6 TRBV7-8 CASSLEAVNNSPLHF
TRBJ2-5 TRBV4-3 CASSQAGGSSRQYF
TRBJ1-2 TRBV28 CASSSTRGYTF